The clone carrying this T cell receptor (beta chain) was seen a single time. Method: immunoSEQ multiplex PCR; TCRdb's copy keeps in-frame clones and lacks some. The sample consists of some 130,000 clones, roughly 86% of them appearing once. This sample stems from a study of blood T cell repertoires in COVID-19. V lost 6 bases to trimming and J lost 1 base; unmatched junction nucleotides: 8. Germline V gene data show CDR1 as MDHEN and CDR2 as SYDVKM. The CDR3 is 15 residues long. The chain couples TRBV28 to TRBJ2-5, with TRBD1 matching over 7 bases. The TCR was taken from a woman in her seventies with COVID-19, enrolled during active disease. Sequenced sample: peripheral blood. The CDR3 bases are TGTGCCAGCAGCATTCGACAGGGCTTCCAAGAGACCCAGTACTTC. Translating gives CASSIRQGFQETQYF.